This TCR beta chain is from a study of beta chain features in type 1 diabetes. Study-wide results and caveats: For Type 1 diabetes patients, all four CD4+ subsets carried TCRB CDR3s that were moderately but significantly shorter. In type 1 diabetes patients, VDJ junctions had fewer insertions; deletions at these junctions were more frequent.

Sequenced material consisted of expressed TCRB transcripts (all of the isolated RNA was reverse transcribed). Some clones are missing from TCRdb's copy, which holds only in-frame ones; the method was immunoSEQ multiplex PCR. The sample lists roughly 150,000 clones, about 7.8% occurring once. About this clone itself: Its matching antigen is unknown.

J lost 6 bases, V lost 3 bases, and 10 bases had no gene match. Germline values: CDR1 SGDLS, CDR2 YYNGEE. This CDR3 is built from 16 residues. This chain uses TRBV9 with TRBJ2-1; 9 positions match TRBD2. This clonotype originated in a woman aged 40 to 50 with type 1 diabetes. The sample was central memory CD4+ T cells from blood. The CDR3 protein is CASSAGLADPANEQFF. For the CDR3, the DNA is TGTGCCAGCAGCGCGGGACTAGCCGATCCCGCCAATGAGCAGTTCTTC. Full variable domain (outside the CDR3, taken from reference TRBV9 and TRBJ2-1): DSGVTQTPKHLITATGQRVTLRCSPRSGDLSVYWYQQSLDQGLQFLIQYYNGEERAKGNILERFSAQQFPDLHSELNLSSLELGDSALYFCASSAGLADPANEQFFGPGTRLTVL.